The following is a TCR beta chain sequence with its context. The target antigen is unknown. The CDR3 is 14 amino acids. Germline loops: CDR1 SQVTM, CDR2 ANQGSEA. Between the trimmed V and J ends, which lost 1 base and 7 bases, there was a span of 14 bases. The source of the sample is a study of identifying expanded T cells in peripheral blood. The study's findings and limits: Approximately 1.1 clones differed between technical replicates, versus 16.4 and 19 over time. Clone count variance between approximately two-week samples rose with total template count.

Healthy donors had no documented immune events, such as infections, while sampled. Generated by immunoSEQ multiplex PCR, the TCRdb table keeps only in-frame clones and is missing some. Here the sample spans roughly 56,000 clones, about 83% being singletons. This TCR was recovered from a person between 18 and 75 years old in good health. Sequenced material: blood. The V call is TRBV29-1, the J call TRBJ2-1; D ambiguous. CDR3 DNA sequence: TGCAGCGTTGAAGGTCAAGCGTTAGGGAATGAGCAGTTCTTC. Its translation: CSVEGQALGNEQFF.